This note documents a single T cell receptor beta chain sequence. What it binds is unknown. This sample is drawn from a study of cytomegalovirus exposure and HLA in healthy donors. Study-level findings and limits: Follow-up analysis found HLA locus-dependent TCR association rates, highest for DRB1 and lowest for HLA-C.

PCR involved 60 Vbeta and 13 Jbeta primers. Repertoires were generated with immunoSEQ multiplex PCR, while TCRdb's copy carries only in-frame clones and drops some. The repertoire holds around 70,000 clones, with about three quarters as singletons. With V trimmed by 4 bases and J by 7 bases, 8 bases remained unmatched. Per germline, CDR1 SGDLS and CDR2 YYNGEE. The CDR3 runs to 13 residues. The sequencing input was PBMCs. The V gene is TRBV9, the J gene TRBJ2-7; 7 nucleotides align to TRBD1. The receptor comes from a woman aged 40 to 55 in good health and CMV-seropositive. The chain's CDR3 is CASSPRDSAEQYF. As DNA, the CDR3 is TGTGCCAGCAGCCCCCGGGACAGTGCAGAGCAGTACTTC.